One sample yielded the 15 T cell receptor beta chains listed below, sequenced in a study of T cell clonotyping in hematopoietic cell transplantation. Profiling relied on immunoSEQ multiplex PCR, and the TCRdb table lists in-frame clones only, not all of them. Here the sample spans about 36,000 clones, approximately 89% being singletons. The source material was peripheral blood mononuclear cells. The receptor set was obtained from a woman aged 40 to 50 in good health. Some clones in this sample may be carry-over from other donors' samples.

The count of this clone is one. The J gene is TRBJ2-7, the V gene TRBV2; unclear D gene. The V gene lost 4 bases and the J gene lost 3 bases, with 10 bases spanning the gap. This CDR3 region has 13 residues. Germline V gives CDR1 SNHLY, CDR2 FYNNEI. CDR3 residues: CASSVQPLYEQYF. The CDR3 DNA reads TGTGCCAGCAGTGTACAACCCCTCTACGAGCAGTACTTC.

This chain joins TRBV30 and TRBJ1-1, with D unclear. Germline CDR1 and CDR2: GTSNPN and SVGIG (reference sequence). CDR3 length: 13 amino acids. V was cut by 0 bases and J by 3 bases, with 8 bases left in between. CDR3 loop: CAWSVGRHTEAFF. CDR3 sequence (DNA): TGTGCCTGGAGTGTCGGCAGGCACACTGAAGCTTTCTTT. Supplemented by reference TRBV30 and TRBJ1-1, the full variable domain reads SQTIHQWPATLVQPVGSPLSLECTVEGTSNPNLYWYRQAAGRGLQLLFYSVGIGQISSEVPQNLSASRPQDRQFILSSKKLLLSDSGFYLCAWSVGRHTEAFFGQGTRLTVV.

V gene TRBV5-1 combines with J gene TRBJ2-1, with D unclear. The germline V gene encodes CDR1 SGHRS and CDR2 YFSETQ. With 0 bases removed from V and 5 bases from J, the gap between germline ends came to 9 bases. The CDR3 runs 14 residues. CDR3 region: CASSLGTVNNEQFF. CDR3 nucleotide sequence: TGCGCCAGCAGCTTGGGGACCGTAAACAATGAGCAGTTCTTC.

This chain joins TRBV2 and TRBJ2-2; 11 positions agree with TRBD2. Germline V gene lookup returns CDR1 SNHLY and CDR2 FYNNEI. The CDR3 is 14 amino acids. The junction had 4 bases not matched to a gene; V was cut back by 6 bases and J by 7 bases. The DNA of the CDR3 is TGTGCCAGCAGACGACTAGCGGGAAGCGGGGAGCTGTTTTTT. As protein: CASRRLAGSGELFF.

The V gene is TRBV10-3, the J gene TRBJ2-2; 9 bases are shared with TRBD1. V was clipped by 2 bases and J by 1 base; unmatched bases: 5. The CDR3 extends over 17 amino acids. Germline CDR1 ENHRY, CDR2 SYGVKD. CDR3 nucleotide sequence: TGTGCCATCAGTGAGGACAGGGGGACCGAGAACACCGGGGAGCTGTTTTTT. Translation gives CAISEDRGTENTGELFF.

The rearrangement joins TRBV27 to TRBJ1-5; maybe TRBD1 (6 bases). The V gene's germline CDR1 is MNHEY and CDR2 SMNVEV (reference sequence). V shed 6 bases and J shed 2 bases, with 29 bases lying between them. The CDR3 runs 20 residues. The CDR3 DNA reads TGTGCCAGCAGAAGCGCTAAAGGATCAGGGGCCCTCGACGGCAATCAGCCCCAGCATTTT. Translated, it gives CASRSAKGSGALDGNQPQHF.

The rearrangement links TRBV5-1 to TRBJ1-4, with D perhaps matching TRBD1 (5 bases). Deletions cut 0 bases from V and 8 bases from J, with 11 bases between. Germline V gene sequence: CDR1 SGHRS, CDR2 YFSETQ. This CDR3 is built from 14 residues. CDR3 in amino acids: CASSLEAGQEKLFF. Here the CDR3 DNA reads TGCGCCAGCAGCTTGGAAGCAGGGCAAGAAAAACTGTTTTTT.

This chain joins TRBV28 and TRBJ1-2; possibly TRBD1 for D (5 bases). Trimming took 7 bases from V and 8 from J, leaving 14 bases between them. Germline-derived CDR1 and CDR2 are MDHEN and SYDVKM. CDR3 length equals 12 residues. The DNA of the CDR3 is TGTGCCAGCACCCCCCCGGAGGGGGGCTACACCTTC. As protein: CASTPPEGGYTF.

The J gene is TRBJ1-1, the V gene TRBV5-1; a weak D match, TRBD1 (5 bases). CDR3 size: 15 residues. CDR1 is SGHRS and CDR2 is YFSETQ in the germline V gene. Trimming took off 0 bases at V and 1 base at J, with 10 bases between the two ends. The CDR3 sequence is CASSLGHGANTEAFF. As DNA, the CDR3 is TGCGCCAGCAGCTTGGGGCACGGGGCGAACACTGAAGCTTTCTTT.

The V gene is TRBV27, the J gene TRBJ2-5; D is unresolved. Germline lookup yields CDR1 MNHEY and CDR2 SMNVEV (reference sequence). CDR3 length: 14 amino acids. V was cut by 6 bases and J by 5 bases, with 16 bases left in between. The CDR3 DNA reads as TGTGCCAGCAGAGAACTTAGAGCGAGCGAGACCCAGTACTTC. It is translated as CASRELRASETQYF.

J is TRBJ1-5 and V is TRBV7-2; no reliable D call. The V gene lost 0 bases and the J gene lost 5 bases, with 14 bases spanning the gap. This CDR3 is 16 amino acids long. Germline V CDR1 and CDR2: SGHTA, FQGNSA. The CDR3 DNA sequence: TGTGCCAGCAGCTTAGCGCTGGGATTTCGAGATCAGCCCCAGCATTTT. This sequence encodes CASSLALGFRDQPQHF.

This CDR3 reads CASSVGTDYGYTF. For the CDR3, the DNA is TGTGCCAGCAGCGTAGGGACCGACTATGGCTACACCTTC. The chain has TRBV9 and TRBJ1-2; D call uncertain. The CDR3 sequence is 13 residues long. Germline assignment: CDR1 SGDLS and CDR2 YYNGEE. V lost 0 bases and J lost 3, with 6 bases in between.

This rearrangement joins TRBV5-8 to TRBJ1-3; D call uncertain. This CDR3 region has 15 residues. CDR1 and CDR2 from the germline V gene are SGHTS and YDEGEE. V gave up 5 bases and J gave up 3 bases, with 15 bases separating them. The CDR3 DNA is TGTGCCAGCAGACTTGGAGGTTACGGTGGAAACACCATATATTTT. This encodes CASRLGGYGGNTIYF.

The chain recombines TRBV6-6 with TRBJ1-2; D might be TRBD1 (5 bases). Deletions cut 10 bases from V and 1 base from J, with 10 bases between. This CDR3 has 12 residues. Per the germline V gene, CDR1 is MNHNY and CDR2 is SVGAGI (reference sequence). The CDR3 nucleotides are TGTGCCATCGCACAGGATAACTATGGCTACACCTTC. The encoded protein is CAIAQDNYGYTF.

This chain uses TRBV25-1 with TRBJ1-1; TRBD1 might be the D (5 bases). The CDR3 contains 16 residues. Germline CDR1 and CDR2: MGHDK and SYGVNS. V lost 3 bases to trimming and J lost 0 bases, with 14 bases between them. The CDR3, as DNA: TGTGCCAGCAGTGACGGGGGTAATAAATTGAACACTGAAGCTTTCTTT. Translated, it gives CASSDGGNKLNTEAFF.